The entry that follows covers one TCR beta chain sequence. The entry originates in a study of blood T cell repertoires in COVID-19. Across the study: Whether acute or convalescent, the COVID-19 samples came from the United States, Italy and Spain. From T cells, B-cell-depleted T cells, or PBMCs came the material, which was cDNA or gDNA.

Repertoires were generated with immunoSEQ multiplex PCR, while TCRdb's copy carries only in-frame clones and drops some. The table shows 160,000 or so clones, with roughly four fifths occurring only once. The junction had 6 bases not matched to a gene; V was cut back by 5 bases and J by 7 bases. CDR3 size: 15 residues. Germline values: CDR1 LNHNV, CDR2 YYDKDF (reference sequence). The V call is TRBV15, the J call TRBJ1-6, with TRBD1 matching over 9 bases. The sequence derives from a human donor in a cohort sampled during active COVID-19. The sample was peripheral blood. The CDR3 is CATSVPGTGNSPLHF. CDR3 coding DNA: TGTGCCACCAGCGTACCTGGGACAGGGAATTCACCCCTCCACTTT.